The source of this T cell receptor (beta chain) is a study of graft-versus-host responses after intestinal transplantation. Study in general: Recipients received multivisceral, liver-intestinal, or isolated intestinal transplants. Anti-thymocyte globulin induction preceded 2 to 4 years of tacrolimus and steroid maintenance in all recipients. Findings and limits, study-wide: HvG clone declines early post-transplant were associated with peak circulating GvH levels. Individuals carrying graft-donor T cell macrochimerism showed high graft-versus-host to host-versus-graft clonal ratios in allografts.

Graft tissue processing released intraepithelial and lamina propria lymphocytes. Germline V gene sequence: CDR1 MNHEY, CDR2 SVGAGI. V was clipped by 7 bases and J by 0 bases, with 12 bases between them. The CDR3 is made up of 14 amino acids. Here immunoSEQ multiplex PCR was the method, and the copy in TCRdb shows in-frame clones only, minus some. Altogether over 60,000 clones are present, around 86% being singletons, with the ten largest covering about 1.7%. This clone was counted a single time. Its antigen is unknown. Material: ileum tissue, obtained 350 to 400 days after transplant. This sequence was found in a human patient who received an intestinal transplant, so some T cells may come from the graft donor. The rearrangement uses TRBV6-5 and TRBJ1-1; D is ambiguous. CDR3 sequence reads: CASMGRRLNTEAFF. In nucleotides, the CDR3 is TGTGCCAGCATGGGTCGGCGGCTGAACACTGAAGCTTTCTTT.